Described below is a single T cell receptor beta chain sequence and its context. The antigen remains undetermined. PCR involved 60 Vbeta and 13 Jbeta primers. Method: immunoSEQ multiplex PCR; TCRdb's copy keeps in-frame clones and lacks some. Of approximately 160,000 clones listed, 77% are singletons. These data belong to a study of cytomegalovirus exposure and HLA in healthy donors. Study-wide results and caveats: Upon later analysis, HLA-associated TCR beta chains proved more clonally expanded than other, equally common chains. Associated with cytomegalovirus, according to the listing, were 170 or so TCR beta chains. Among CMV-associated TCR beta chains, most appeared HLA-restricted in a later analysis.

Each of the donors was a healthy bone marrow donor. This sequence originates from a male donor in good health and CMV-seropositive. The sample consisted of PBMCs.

In DNA form, the CDR3 reads TGTGCCAGCAGTGGGAATCTATGGGGCGGGACCGCCTACGAGCAGTACTTC. This gives the protein CASSGNLWGGTAYEQYF. The V call is TRBV25-1, the J call TRBJ2-7; TRBD2 might be the D (6 bases). The V gene lost 4 bases and the J gene lost 2 bases, with 21 bases spanning the gap. CDR1 and CDR2 (germline): MGHDK, SYGVNS. The CDR3 extends over 17 amino acids.